The 21 T cell receptor beta chains presented below share a single source sample, sequenced in a study of OX40 agonist ivuxolimab in advanced cancers. Sequencing was performed with immunoSEQ multiplex PCR; in TCRdb, only in-frame clones are kept and a portion is missing. In the table there are 70,000 to 90,000 clones, 90% of which are singletons. This specimen was CD4+ or CD8+ T cells sorted from blood, taken in a trial of the OX40 agonist ivuxolimab. The receptors shown here come from an adult with an advanced solid tumor such as melanoma, head and neck, liver or kidney cancer.

The rearrangement uses TRBV5-1 and TRBJ1-3; 7 positions match TRBD1. The germline gives CDR1 SGHRS, CDR2 YFSETQ. This CDR3 region has 17 residues. V was clipped by 0 bases and J by 0 bases; unmatched bases: 6. The CDR3 reads CASSLGPGQNSGNTIYF. The DNA of the CDR3 is TGCGCCAGCAGCTTGGGTCCGGGACAGAACTCTGGAAACACCATATATTTT.

The CDR3 sequence is CASSLFGQGQDTQYF. In DNA form, the CDR3 reads TGTGCCAGCTCACTTTTTGGACAGGGGCAGGATACGCAGTATTTT. This chain joins TRBV18 and TRBJ2-3; 9 bases are shared with TRBD1. Losses at the gene ends were 4 bases for V and 6 bases for J; bases not matched to a gene: 8. Germline CDR1 is KGHSH and CDR2 is LQKENI. The CDR3 spans 15 residues.

V gene TRBV5-4 combines with J gene TRBJ2-7; 8 positions match TRBD1. The CDR3 is 15 residues long. Germline V lookup: CDR1 SGHNT, CDR2 YYREEE (reference sequence). With V trimmed by 4 bases and J by 2 bases, 8 bases remained unmatched. CDR3: CASSISGTGAYEQYF. CDR3 sequence (DNA): TGTGCCAGCAGCATCTCCGGGACAGGAGCCTACGAGCAGTACTTC. Full variable domain (missing parts from reference TRBV5-4 and TRBJ2-7): ETGVTQSPTHLIKTRGQQVTLRCSSQSGHNTVSWYQQALGQGPQFIFQYYREEENGRGNFPPRFSGLQFPNYSSELNVNALELDDSALYLCASSISGTGAYEQYFGPGTRLTVT.

CDR3 DNA sequence: TGTGCCAGCAGTCAGAGTCAGGGGGGAGGCACAGATACGCAGTATTTT. Translation: CASSQSQGGGTDTQYF. The V call is TRBV28, the J call TRBJ2-3; D perhaps matches TRBD1 (7 bases). With 5 bases removed from V and 1 base from J, the gap between germline ends came to 16 bases. This CDR3 spans 16 amino acids. Germline assignment: CDR1 MDHEN and CDR2 SYDVKM.

This sequence joins TRBV15 and TRBJ2-1; maybe TRBD1 (6 bases). V was cut by 1 base and J by 8 bases, with 9 bases left in between. Germline lookup yields CDR1 LNHNV and CDR2 YYDKDF (reference sequence). The CDR3 length is 13 residues. The CDR3 DNA sequence: TGTGCCACCAGCAGAGTCCCAGGGGATGAGCAGTTCTTC. Protein sequence: CATSRVPGDEQFF. The whole variable domain, remainder taken from reference TRBV15 and TRBJ2-1, is DAMVIQNPRYQVTQFGKPVTLSCSQTLNHNVMYWYQQKSSQAPKLLFHYYDKDFNNEADTPDNFQSRRPNTSFCFLDIRSPGLGDTAMYLCATSRVPGDEQFFGPGTRLTVL.

The chain employs TRBV27 and TRBJ2-7; no clear D gene. The CDR3 runs 14 residues. The germline V and J ends were trimmed by 3 bases and 4 bases, with 13 bases remaining between them. Germline V lookup: CDR1 MNHEY, CDR2 SMNVEV (reference sequence). The CDR3 spells CASSFASHTYEQYF. CDR3 DNA sequence: TGTGCCAGCAGTTTCGCCTCCCACACGTACGAGCAGTACTTC.

The rearrangement joins TRBV7-8 to TRBJ1-5, with D hard to call. The CDR3 runs 14 residues. Germline CDR1 and CDR2: SGHVS and FQNEAQ. V was trimmed by 5 bases and J by 3 bases, leaving 11 bases between them. The CDR3 DNA reads as TGTGCCAGCAGCCCTTGGGGAGACAATCAGCCCCAGCATTTT. Amino acids: CASSPWGDNQPQHF.

In this sample, this clone turned up a few times. The J gene is TRBJ2-7, the V gene TRBV7-2, with 7 nucleotides matching TRBD2. Germline assignment: CDR1 SGHTA and CDR2 FQGNSA. Trimming took 4 bases from V and 0 from J; bases not matched to a gene: 6. This CDR3 has 15 amino acids. The DNA for the CDR3 is TGTGCCAGCAGCTCAGGACTAGGGCCCTCCTACGAGCAGTACTTC. It is translated as CASSSGLGPSYEQYF.

This chain links TRBV7-8 with TRBJ2-7, with a possible D match to TRBD2 (5 bases). Germline CDR1 and CDR2: SGHVS and FQNEAQ. V was pared by 5 bases and J by 2 bases, with 16 bases between. This CDR3 contains 15 residues. CDR3 region: CASSPLQSGTYEQYF. The CDR3 DNA follows: TGTGCCAGCAGCCCCCTTCAGAGCGGCACCTACGAGCAGTACTTC. Complete variable domain (other parts from reference TRBV7-8 and TRBJ2-7): GAGVSQSPRYKVAKRGQDVALRCDPISGHVSLFWYQQALGQGPEFLTYFQNEAQLDKSGLPSDRFFAERPEGSVSTLKIQRTQQEDSAVYLCASSPLQSGTYEQYFGPGTRLTVT.

This chain connects TRBV7-2 to TRBJ1-5; possible D gene TRBD1, 5 bases. Trimming shortened V by 5 bases and J by 2 bases, and 10 bases separated the two germline ends. This CDR3 is 14 amino acids long. CDR1 SGHTA and CDR2 FQGNSA come from the germline V gene. The CDR3 DNA is TGTGCCAGCAGCACCCGGGACGGCAATCAGCCCCAGCATTTT. This gives the protein CASSTRDGNQPQHF.

The rearrangement uses TRBV28 and TRBJ2-3; 7 bases align to TRBD2. Unmatched junction bases numbered 12, after V lost 4 bases and J lost 5 bases. CDR1 and CDR2 (germline): MDHEN, SYDVKM. The CDR3 covers 16 residues. As DNA, the CDR3 is TGTGCCAGCAGTTCCTCTCGCGGTGGGAGGGGAGATACGCAGTATTTT. As protein: CASSSSRGGRGDTQYF.

This clone was observed once. The V call is TRBV6-5, the J call TRBJ2-1; TRBD1 agrees at 7 bases. The CDR3 extends over 12 amino acids. Per germline, CDR1 MNHEY and CDR2 SVGAGI. J was trimmed by 7 bases and V by 6 bases; bases with no gene match: 3. CDR3 DNA: TGTGCCAGCAGCCTACAGGGGAATGAGCAGTTCTTC. This encodes CASSLQGNEQFF.

The chain carries TRBV30 and TRBJ2-7, with TRBD2 matching 7 bases. This CDR3 is 12 amino acids long. Germline-derived CDR1 and CDR2 are GTSNPN and SVGIG (reference sequence). Unmatched junction bases numbered 1, after V lost 0 bases and J lost 5 bases. The CDR3 bases are TGTGCCTGGAGTGTGGGGGGGGACGAGCAGTACTTC. Amino acids: CAWSVGGDEQYF. Drawing the rest from reference TRBV30 and TRBJ2-7, the complete variable domain is SQTIHQWPATLVQPVGSPLSLECTVEGTSNPNLYWYRQAAGRGLQLLFYSVGIGQISSEVPQNLSASRPQDRQFILSSKKLLLSDSGFYLCAWSVGGDEQYFGPGTRLTVT.

The rearrangement links TRBV5-5 to TRBJ2-2, with D tentatively TRBD1 (6 bases). The V and J ends lost 0 bases and 4 bases respectively, with 10 bases between them. The length of the CDR3 is 15 residues. Germline CDR1 SGHKS, CDR2 YYEKEE (reference sequence). The CDR3 DNA follows: TGTGCCAGCAGCTTGGATCCAGGGGTCACCGGGGAGCTGTTTTTT. Translating it yields CASSLDPGVTGELFF.

The chain is built from TRBV2 and TRBJ1-1; D uncertain. Trimming took off 1 base at V and 4 bases at J, with 4 bases between the two ends. The CDR3 is 12 residues long. CDR1 and CDR2 (germline): SNHLY, FYNNEI. The DNA of the CDR3 is TGTGCCAGCAGTGAAGAGCTCACTGAAGCTTTCTTT. This translates into CASSEELTEAFF.

The chain has TRBV27 and TRBJ1-5; D unclear. Germline V lookup: CDR1 MNHEY, CDR2 SMNVEV (reference sequence). This CDR3 is 14 amino acids long. V was trimmed by 7 bases and J by 0 bases, leaving 10 bases between them. The chain's CDR3 is CASTLRYSNQPQHF. CDR3 DNA: TGTGCCAGCACCCTAAGGTATAGCAATCAGCCCCAGCATTTT.

This clone was recorded a few times. The rearrangement joins TRBV28 to TRBJ2-7; 9 bases fit TRBD1. Germline values: CDR1 MDHEN, CDR2 SYDVKM. CDR3 length equals 14 residues. V lost 5 bases and J lost 1; bases outside the gene matches: 3. The CDR3 is CASSRTGESYEQYF. The CDR3 DNA reads TGTGCCAGCAGTCGGACAGGGGAATCCTACGAGCAGTACTTC.

The genes are TRBV2 and TRBJ2-2; TRBD1 agrees at 7 bases. The germline V gene has CDR1 SNHLY and CDR2 FYNNEI. J was trimmed by 1 base and V by 4 bases; bases with no gene match: 6. The CDR3 consists of 16 residues. The CDR3 nucleotides are TGTGCCAGCAGTGTCTTGGGACAGCTGAACACCGGGGAGCTGTTTTTT. Its protein product is CASSVLGQLNTGELFF.

The chain uses TRBV28 and TRBJ1-5; D unresolved. With 8 bases removed from V and 1 base from J, the gap between germline ends came to 21 bases. Per the germline V gene, CDR1 is MDHEN and CDR2 is SYDVKM. The CDR3 sequence is 17 residues long. The CDR3 here is CASSPLEGSLSNQPQHF. The CDR3 region has the DNA TGTGCCAGCTCCCCCTTGGAGGGATCCTTGAGCAATCAGCCCCAGCATTTT.

This chain uses TRBV6-5 with TRBJ2-4; D unresolved. Germline V gene sequence: CDR1 MNHEY, CDR2 SVGAGI. The V gene lost 5 bases and the J gene lost 6 bases, with 14 bases spanning the gap. This CDR3 comprises 14 residues. The CDR3 DNA sequence: TGTGCCAGCAGTCCCCTTTCCTTCGGAAACATTCAGTACTTC. As protein: CASSPLSFGNIQYF.

About this clone: Other DNA variants within this sample encode the same CDR3. The V and J genes are TRBV28 and TRBJ1-1, with D tentatively TRBD1 (6 bases). V dropped 2 bases and J dropped 5 bases, with 9 bases sitting between them. CDR3 size: 13 residues. From germline, CDR1 is MDHEN and CDR2 SYDVKM. Here the CDR3 reads CASSLGGRTEAFF. In nucleotides, the CDR3 is TGTGCCAGCAGTTTAGGGGGCCGGACTGAAGCTTTCTTT.